The clone carrying this T cell receptor beta chain turned up a few times. Trimming took 0 bases from V and 5 from J, leaving 7 bases between them. The CDR3 extends over 14 amino acids. In germline, CDR1 is MGHRA, CDR2 YSYEKL. The data were produced by immunoSEQ multiplex PCR, yet TCRdb's version contains in-frame clones alone and is incomplete. Of under 40,000 clones detected, 80% to 90% appear once; the ten largest clones hold about 0.6%. This specimen comes from a study of T cell changes during pregnancy in multiple sclerosis. V and J are TRBV4-1 and TRBJ1-4, with D tentatively TRBD1 (6 bases). The TCR was taken from a female donor with multiple sclerosis, enrolled in a pregnancy study. The starting material was CD4+ T cells from peripheral blood mononuclear cells, obtained before pregnancy. For the CDR3, the DNA is TGCGCCAGCAGCCAAGAAGGACAGAATGAAAAACTGTTTTTT. Protein sequence: CASSQEGQNEKLFF.